This T cell receptor beta chain stems from a study of OX40 agonist ivuxolimab in advanced cancers. Study as a whole: Treatment received earlier with anti-PD-1, anti-PD-L1 or anti-CTLA-4 agents was allowed, and approximately 44% had some. Study results and limitations: By week 6 at 0.1 to 3.0 mg/kg, blood CD4+ and CD8+ T cells had expanded clonally.

Worth noting for this clone: Its cognate antigen is unknown. One end of the junction fails to match germline, which may point to a read error.

Systemic immunosuppression or a history of autoimmune disease excluded patients. Peripheral blood came from all dose cohorts at three timepoints. Repertoires were generated with immunoSEQ multiplex PCR, while TCRdb's copy carries only in-frame clones and drops some. In the table there are 40,000 or so clones, 88% of which are singletons. The TCR comes from an adult with an advanced solid tumor such as melanoma, head and neck, liver or kidney cancer. The material was CD4+ or CD8+ T cells sorted from blood, obtained in a trial of the OX40 agonist ivuxolimab.

For the CDR3, the DNA is TGTGCCAGCAGCTTAGCCGCCGGGGACGGCACGGAATTC. Encoded protein: CASSLAAGDGTEF. V and J are TRBV7-9 and TRBJ1-2; D might be TRBD1 (5 bases). The CDR3 consists of 13 residues. Germline V CDR1 and CDR2: SEHNR, FQNEAQ (reference sequence).